This record looks at one T cell receptor beta chain sequence and its context. This entry belongs to a study of OX40 agonist ivuxolimab in advanced cancers. Study-level background: Ivuxolimab, which patients received intravenously every 2 weeks, was dosed at 0.01 to 10 mg/kg.

Sequencing was performed with immunoSEQ multiplex PCR; in TCRdb, only in-frame clones are kept and a portion is missing. The data show under 90,000 clones, with approximately 90% seen just once and about 1% held by the top ten. Source: CD4+ or CD8+ T cells sorted from blood, taken in a trial of the OX40 agonist ivuxolimab. This clonotype originated in an adult with an advanced solid tumor such as melanoma, head and neck, liver or kidney cancer.

DNA for the CDR3: TGTGCCAGCACCCCCGGGACAGCTAGCACAGATACGCAGTATTTT. Its protein is CASTPGTASTDTQYF. The chain recombines TRBV28 with TRBJ2-3; 7 bases agree with TRBD1. The germline CDR1 and CDR2 sequences are MDHEN and SYDVKM. Germline trimming cut 7 bases from V and 0 bases from J; bases unmatched to any gene: 7. CDR3 length: 15 residues. The full variable domain, completed using reference TRBV28 and TRBJ2-3, is DVKVTQSSRYLVKRTGEKVFLECVQDMDHENMFWYRQDPGLGLRLIYFSYDVKMKEKGDIPEGYSVSREKKERFSLILESASTNQTSMYLCASTPGTASTDTQYFGPGTRLTVL.